The rows below give T cell receptor beta chains drawn from one sample of a study of T-cell memory formation after mild COVID-19. Via MiXCR, TCRdb re-called the 5' RACE reads, giving one row per CDR3 protein. The profile covers about 440,000 distinct CDR3 sequences, with around 18% appearing a single time and roughly 8.4% taken by the ten largest. Sequencing was carried out using PBMCs or a T cell subset sorted from them (not recorded which). These receptors were obtained from an adult woman who had mild COVID-19 (a few samples of this study predate the infection). Cell type and time point are not known. Both conserved end residues are part of each CDR3. Each record gives: clone size, J gene, D gene, V gene, CDR3 DNA, CDR3 protein. A D gene is named only where the DNA matches it firmly. Rows give clone size only sometimes, using once, few, many, or a class for an expanded clone.

>NA|TRBJ1-3|NA|TRBV20-1
TGCAGTGCTAGAGATCTGTCCGGTCTTGACACCATATATTTT
CSARDLSGLDTIYF
>NA|TRBJ1-1|TRBD1|TRBV5-1
TGCGCCAGCAGCTTACAGGGGGACACTGAAGCTTTCTTT
CASSLQGDTEAFF
>NA|TRBJ2-3|TRBD2|TRBV7-3
TGTGCCAGCTCCAATAGCGGGGACCCCACAGATACGCAGTATTTT
CASSNSGDPTDTQYF
>NA|TRBJ1-1|NA|TRBV19
TGTGCCAGTAGTATAGCTAAGGGGCGGGAATCGAAGGACACTGAAGCTTTCTTT
CASSIAKGRESKDTEAFF
>NA|TRBJ2-2|NA|TRBV5-4
TGTGCCAGCAGCTTGCTGGAGAACACCGGGGAGCTGTTTTTT
CASSLLENTGELFF
>NA|TRBJ2-1|TRBD1|TRBV7-9
TGTGCCAGCAGCTTACAGGGGGCGAGGAATGAGCAGTTCTTC
CASSLQGARNEQFF
>NA|TRBJ1-3|NA|TRBV9
TGTGCCAGCAGCGTAGGGGGAGGAAACACCATATATTTT
CASSVGGGNTIYF
>few|TRBJ2-7|NA|TRBV6-1
TGTGCCAGCAGTGGAGCACGGGGAAGCTCCTACGAGCAGTACTTC
CASSGARGSSYEQYF
>few|TRBJ2-3|NA|TRBV6-2/TRBV6-3
TGTGCCAGCAGACCGACCAGAGAGAAGGCAAATACGCAGTATTTT
CASRPTREKANTQYF
>NA|TRBJ1-1|TRBD1|TRBV3-1
TGTGCCAGCAGCCAGATCCGGGACAGGGGAAGGGACACTGAAGCTTTCTTT
CASSQIRDRGRDTEAFF
>few|TRBJ2-3|TRBD2|TRBV14
TGTGCCAGCAGCAGGGGACTAGCCTTTGATACGCAGTATTTT
CASSRGLAFDTQYF
>NA|TRBJ1-1|TRBD1|TRBV6-5
TGTGCCAGCAGTCTGGACAGGGTGTCCGATGAAGCTTTCTTT
CASSLDRVSDEAFF
>NA|TRBJ2-7|NA|TRBV5-1
TGCGCCAGCAGCCCAACCAGAGGGGAGCAGTACTTC
CASSPTRGEQYF
>few|TRBJ2-1|NA|TRBV6-1
TGTGCCAGCAGTGATTTCGCCCAGCGGTACTACAATGAGCAGTTCTTC
CASSDFAQRYYNEQFF
>few|TRBJ1-6|NA|TRBV20-1
TGCAGTGCTGGGGGGGGCGCGGATTCACCCCTCCACTTT
CSAGGGADSPLHF
>few|TRBJ1-1|NA|TRBV12-3/TRBV12-4
TGTGCCAGCAGTCGCCGGACAGCCGGGAACACTGAAGCTTTCTTT
CASSRRTAGNTEAFF
>few|TRBJ1-6|TRBD1|TRBV6-5
TGTGCCAGCAGTCCAGACAGGGGTACCTATAATTCACCCCTCCACTTT
CASSPDRGTYNSPLHF
>NA|TRBJ2-5|NA|TRBV7-9
TGTGCCAGCAGCCCACTAGGGGGGATAAGAGAGACCCAGTACTTC
CASSPLGGIRETQYF
>many|TRBJ2-7|TRBD2|TRBV7-6
TGTGCCAGCAGCCCCAGGACTAGCGGACTTTACGAGCAGTACTTC
CASSPRTSGLYEQYF
>NA|TRBJ2-2|NA|TRBV20-1
TGCAGTGCTAGAGTCCAGGGGCTGAACACCGGGGAGCTGTTTTTT
CSARVQGLNTGELFF
>few|TRBJ2-7|NA|TRBV4-1
TGCGCCAGCAGCCAAGAAGTAGCAGGGAGCTCCTACGAGCAGTACTTC
CASSQEVAGSSYEQYF
>NA|TRBJ2-1|TRBD2|TRBV7-6
TGTGCCAGCAGCTTCCTTCCGGGACTAGCGGCTAATGAGCAGTTCTTC
CASSFLPGLAANEQFF
>few|TRBJ1-6|NA|TRBV5-1
TGCGCCAGCAGCTTGGGTGTCACCCTGGGGTATAATTCACCCCTCCACTTT
CASSLGVTLGYNSPLHF
>few|TRBJ2-5|TRBD1|TRBV3-1
TGTGCCAGCAGCCAAATGGGACAGGGAAAAGAGACCCAGTACTTC
CASSQMGQGKETQYF
>NA|TRBJ1-5|TRBD1|TRBV23-1
TGCGCCAGCACGTCAATACTCCCAGGGGGCGGTCAGCCCCAGCATTTT
CASTSILPGGGQPQHF
>NA|TRBJ2-4|NA|TRBV12-5
TGTGCTAGTGGTTCCCATGGGCATCTAGCCAAAAACATTCAGTACTTC
CASGSHGHLAKNIQYF
>few|TRBJ2-3|TRBD1|TRBV9
TGTGCCAGCAGCGGCGACGGCAGGGGGATAGATACGCAGTATTTT
CASSGDGRGIDTQYF
>few|TRBJ2-3|NA|TRBV5-1
TGCGCCAGCAGCTTAAGAGTGGGGGGCACAGATACGCAGTATTTT
CASSLRVGGTDTQYF
>few|TRBJ2-1|TRBD2|TRBV4-2
TGTGCCAGCAGCCAAGATCTGACTAGCGGGAGGGGTAGATACAATGAGCAGTTCTTC
CASSQDLTSGRGRYNEQFF
>NA|TRBJ1-1|NA|TRBV27
TGTGCCAGCAGGCTACAGGGGAACACTGAAGCTTTCTTT
CASRLQGNTEAFF
>NA|TRBJ2-7|TRBD2|TRBV20-1
TGCAGTGCTAGAGACTCAGTTGTCGGGAGGAAACACGAGCAGTACTTC
CSARDSVVGRKHEQYF